The next 3 T cell receptor beta chains were all read from a single sample in a study of T cells after yellow fever vaccination (dated by TCRdb to the late 2010s). The treatment or condition label on this specimen signifies: live attenuated yellow fever vaccine strain. The library relied on 5' RACE. This sample was sequenced with an Illumina NovaSeq 6000. TCRdb reworked the public reads: Q25 trimming with fastp, MiXCR clone assembly, productive beta chains retained. Entries are consolidated by CDR3 protein sequence, retaining the most common genes and DNA. The sample table lists 300,000 or so distinct CDR3 sequences, almost 4% of them with a count of one. The ten largest clones take up 24% of the sample. The sample here was PBMCs, taken 5 days after the yellow fever booster vaccination. These TCRs come from a man younger than 35 who received the YFV17D yellow fever vaccine.

This clonotype has a count of ten or more. The J gene is TRBJ2-7, the V gene TRBV6-2 or TRBV6-3; 7 positions agree with TRBD1. This CDR3 is 13 amino acids long. Germline CDR1 is MNHEY and CDR2 is SVGEGT. Germline trimming cut 6 bases from V and 3 bases from J; bases unmatched to any gene: 5. CDR3 nucleotides: TGTGCCAGCAGCCGGGACAGCAACTACGAGCAGTACGTC. It specifies CASSRDSNYEQYV.

The rearrangement uses TRBV27 and TRBJ1-1, with no clear D. The CDR3 runs 14 residues. CDR1 and CDR2 from the germline V gene are MNHEY and SMNVEV (reference sequence). Trimming left V 5 bases short and J 1 base short, with 11 bases between. The CDR3 spells CASSRQYPNTEAFF. CDR3 DNA sequence: TGTGCCAGCAGTCGCCAGTACCCGAACACTGAAGCTTTCTTT.

This clonotype was detected many times. V and J are TRBV5-1 and TRBJ2-1; the match to TRBD2 covers 9 bases. The CDR3 is 15 amino acids. V shed 0 bases, J shed 8 bases, and the junction held 6 bases outside the gene matches. Germline V gives CDR1 SGHRS, CDR2 YFSETQ. This CDR3 reads CASSLGGGALDEQFF. CDR3 coding DNA: TGCGCCAGCAGCTTGGGCGGGGGGGCTTTGGATGAGCAGTTCTTC.